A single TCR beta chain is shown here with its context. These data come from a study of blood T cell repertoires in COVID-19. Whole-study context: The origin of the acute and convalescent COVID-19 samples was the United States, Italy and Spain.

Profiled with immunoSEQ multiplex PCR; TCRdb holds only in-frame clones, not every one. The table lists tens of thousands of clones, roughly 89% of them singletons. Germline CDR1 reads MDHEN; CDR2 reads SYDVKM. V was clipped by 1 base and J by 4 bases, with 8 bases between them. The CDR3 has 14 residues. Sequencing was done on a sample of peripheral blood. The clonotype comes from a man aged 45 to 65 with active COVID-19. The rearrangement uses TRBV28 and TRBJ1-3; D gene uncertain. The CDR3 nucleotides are TGTGCCAGCAGTTTATCGGGAGTCGGAAACACCATATATTTT. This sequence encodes CASSLSGVGNTIYF.